Listed here are 5 T cell receptor beta chains from one sample, sequenced in a study of cytomegalovirus exposure and HLA in healthy donors. The PCR employed 60 Vbeta primers together with 13 Jbeta primers. TCRdb keeps only in-frame clones here, not all; method: immunoSEQ multiplex PCR. The table has about 160,000 clones, 77% seen once; the top ten hold around 1.5%. Sequencing was performed on PBMCs. Receptors were obtained from a woman in her thirties in good health and CMV-seronegative.

This chain joins TRBV6-5 and TRBJ2-3; weak D call: TRBD1 (6 bases). The CDR3 contains 16 residues. Germline values: CDR1 MNHEY, CDR2 SVGAGI. Between the trimmed V and J ends, which lost 2 bases and 0 bases, there was a span of 12 bases. In DNA, the CDR3 is TGTGCCAGCAGTTACCCGTTGGGGGCTAGCACAGATACGCAGTATTTT. Translated, it gives CASSYPLGASTDTQYF.

This chain connects TRBV19 to TRBJ1-1; a weak D match, TRBD1 (6 bases). Germline V gene lookup returns CDR1 LNHDA and CDR2 SQIVND (reference sequence). CDR3 length equals 14 residues. The V gene lost 5 bases and the J gene lost 2 bases, with 12 bases spanning the gap. The CDR3 DNA reads TGTGCCAGTAGTCCCCGGACAGCTAACACTGAAGCTTTCTTT. Protein product: CASSPRTANTEAFF. Full variable domain (rest looked up from reference TRBV19 and TRBJ1-1): DGGITQSPKYLFRKEGQNVTLSCEQNLNHDAMYWYRQDPGQGLRLIYYSQIVNDFQKGDIAEGYSVSREKKESFPLTVTSAQKNPTAFYLCASSPRTANTEAFFGQGTRLTVV.

This clone was seen a handful of times. The gene calls are TRBV7-9 and TRBJ2-3; 9 positions agree with TRBD1. J gave up 3 bases and V 5 bases, and 6 bases lay outside the gene matches. There are 15 residues in the CDR3. From germline, CDR1 is SEHNR and CDR2 FQNEAQ (reference sequence). The DNA for the CDR3 is TGTGCCAGCAGCGCGGGACAGGGCTTTACAGATACGCAGTATTTT. The encoded protein is CASSAGQGFTDTQYF. Filled out from reference TRBV7-9 and TRBJ2-3, the complete variable domain reads DTGVSQNPRHKITKRGQNVTFRCDPISEHNRLYWYRQTLGQGPEFLTYFQNEAQLEKSRLLSDRFSAERPKGSFSTLEIQRTEQGDSAMYLCASSAGQGFTDTQYFGPGTRLTVL.

The genes are TRBV19 and TRBJ1-5, with 7 bases that match TRBD1. Germline values: CDR1 LNHDA, CDR2 SQIVND (reference sequence). The CDR3 has 13 amino acids. J lost 2 bases, V lost 6 bases, and 1 base had no gene match. CDR3 DNA: TGTGCCAGTAGGGGACAGCGCAATCAGCCCCAGCATTTT. Amino acids: CASRGQRNQPQHF.

V usage is TRBV19 and J usage is TRBJ1-2; no clear D. The CDR3 is 15 residues long. CDR1 and CDR2 (germline): LNHDA, SQIVND (reference sequence). V lost 5 bases and J lost 2, with 15 bases in between. The CDR3 nucleotides are TGTGCCAGTAGTTCCCGCACCCGGGTGAACTATGGCTACACCTTC. Encoded protein: CASSSRTRVNYGYTF.